One sample yielded the 5 T cell receptor beta chains listed below, sequenced in a study of T-cell memory formation after mild COVID-19. TCRdb independently ran MiXCR on the 5' RACE reads; one entry per CDR3 protein. The sample holds roughly 580,000 distinct CDR3 sequences, about 20% seen once. Sequences were obtained from PBMCs or a T cell subset sorted from them (not recorded which). The receptors were sampled from an adult woman who had mild COVID-19 (a few samples of this study predate the infection). Cell type and time point are not known.

There are a few counts of this clonotype. This chain's CDR3 is CASSWGQGWNQPQHF. CDR3 DNA: TGTGCCAGCAGTTGGGGACAGGGTTGGAATCAGCCCCAGCATTTT. The chain is built from TRBV27 and TRBJ1-5; 9 bases agree with TRBD1. Germline V CDR1 and CDR2: MNHEY, SMNVEV (reference sequence). This CDR3 spans 15 amino acids. The V segment lost 4 bases and the J segment 4 bases; nucleotides outside the gene matches: 5.

The chain combines TRBV7-8 with TRBJ2-4; 7 bases align to TRBD2. V was pared by 1 base and J by 0 bases, with 15 bases of the junction left unmatched. The length of the CDR3 is 20 residues. In germline, CDR1 is SGHVS, CDR2 FQNEAQ. The CDR3 sequence: CASSLGHLVSGGSAKNIQYF. The CDR3 DNA is TGTGCCAGCAGCTTAGGACACTTGGTTTCCGGGGGGTCAGCCAAAAACATTCAGTACTTC.

CDR3 DNA: TGTGCCAGTAGTTCACTATCGAACCCCTACGAGCAGTACTTC. It is translated as CASSSLSNPYEQYF. This chain links TRBV19 with TRBJ2-7; D unresolved. Germline CDR1 LNHDA, CDR2 SQIVND (reference sequence). V was cut by 5 bases and J by 2 bases, with 13 bases left in between. The CDR3 totals 14 residues.

This clonotype was found a few times. The V and J genes are TRBV20-1 and TRBJ2-7, with 7 bases lining up with TRBD1. The CDR3 covers 13 residues. The trim removed 6 bases at V and 0 bases at J, leaving 5 bases unmatched. The germline V gene has CDR1 DFQATT and CDR2 SNEGSKA (reference sequence). CDR3 in DNA: TGCAGTGCGGAAGGGGACAGCTCCTACGAGCAGTACTTC. Amino acids: CSAEGDSSYEQYF.

This clonotype was observed once. This sequence joins TRBV5-1 and TRBJ2-2, with D possibly matching TRBD1 (6 bases). Germline V lookup: CDR1 SGHRS, CDR2 YFSETQ. The V end was cut by 2 bases, the J end by 6 bases, with 11 bases between. The CDR3 is 14 residues long. CDR3 sequence: CASSLQQGSGELFF. The CDR3 nucleotides read TGCGCCAGCAGCTTACAACAGGGATCCGGGGAGCTGTTTTTT.